The T cell receptor (beta chain) under discussion was sequenced for a study of cytomegalovirus exposure and HLA in healthy donors (dated by TCRdb to the late 2010s). Study-wide context: In an earlier analysis of around 540 of the donors, about 260 Gb of sequence data and 100 million or so unique TCR beta sequences from roughly 200 million T cells were reported. The genetic ancestry cluster associated with self-reported Caucasian donors included roughly four fifths of the roughly 380 genotyped donors. Roughly five DR-DQ haplotypes were treated as single units for association and clustering because of strong linkage in the cohort. To predict cytomegalovirus infection status, the study combined high-throughput TCR immunosequencing, statistical association of individual TCRs with disease status, and machine learning. The number of donors typed differed by locus, with about 629-640 for A, B, C, DRB1 and DQB1, approximately 500 for DQA1, 600 to 610 for DPA1, and some 440 for DPB1. The later analysis used no new phenotypic data to find candidate immune exposures, relying instead on TCR beta sequences and their occurrence across donors. In addition to the first cohort of around 670 subjects, a separate validation cohort of approximately 120 different subjects was used. Both class I and class II loci were covered by HLA typing, at four-digit resolution. Approximately 300 gigabases of sequencing data and tens of millions of unique TCR sequences made up an early release that covered around 640 HLA-typed donors. Among roughly 400 genotyped donors of the cohort, an average of about 240,000 unique TCR beta nucleotide sequences were sequenced per donor, roughly 20% of them non-productive. The study profiled the T cell repertoires of 666 subjects by immunosequencing and related them to cytomegalovirus serostatus. In an earlier analysis of 500 to 650 of the donors, high-throughput TCR beta sequencing was used to judge whether each TCR beta V gene segment behaved as functional or pseudogenic. The study aimed to test whether signatures of past pathogen exposure could be identified by cataloging public T cell receptors. Donor age, sex, ethnicity and CMV serostatus were collected together with the repertoire data. A later genetic analysis used genome-wide SNP genotypes for 398 of the 666 donors, treating that subset as a discovery cohort. In a later analysis, previously published TCR beta repertoires from about 640 donors were re-analyzed and high-resolution HLA genotyping was added so that TCR occurrence patterns could be studied. All discovery cohort repertoires had been generated on a single sequencing platform.

Concerning this clone itself: No cognate antigen has been identified for it. Base qualities are not at hand, and no much larger clone is one base apart.

Broader findings and caveats from the paper: According to a later genetic analysis, donors in an Asian-associated ancestry cluster had fewer N-insertions in productive TCRs than the approximately 700-donor mean. Because some donors lacked HLA typing at each locus, the association tests relied only on the typed subset. Correlated functional status among segregating V segments might reflect linkage disequilibrium, but an unknown experimental factor could not be ruled out. When HLA alleles, especially DR and DQ, strongly co-occurred, TCR associations were difficult to assign to individual alleles. The presence/absence analyses assumed that sequencing depth was roughly uniform across donors, and that assumption may not be true. Most CMV-associated TCR beta chains appeared to be HLA-restricted in a later analysis, and the HLA associations seemed to be driven largely by CMV exposure. A later analysis found that TCR association rates varied across HLA loci, with DRB1 alleles showing the most associated TCRs and HLA-C alleles the fewest. This cohort had only TCR beta chains sequenced, and the lack of alpha or paired-chain data limited which features could be detected. The study gave a list of 150 to 200 TCR beta chains associated with cytomegalovirus. In both the original and validation cohorts, the classifier was reported to diagnose cytomegalovirus status with high specificity and sensitivity. A later analysis found that HLA-associated TCR beta chains were more clonally expanded and had lower generation probabilities than equally common non-associated chains. The authors suggested that the approach could potentially be generalized to other disease states and immunological phenotypes. In a later analysis, several top co-occurrence clusters were reported to appear linked to parvovirus B19, influenza, CMV and Epstein-Barr virus. In vitro tests confirmed that a few of the cytomegalovirus-associated TCR beta chains recognize cytomegalovirus antigens. Immune exposure information for the cohort was limited to CMV serostatus. Because counts were too low, more than 15 rarely observed V segments, including chromosome 9 orphons, were excluded from the earlier analysis of around 640 of the donors. The sequencing pipeline was judged likely to have produced a cluster of highly shared sequence variants as a technical artifact. A further reported finding was that TCR beta sequences accurately predicted the HLA-A and HLA-B alleles for most subjects in the first cohort. An association between a missense DCLRE1C variant and V-gene and J-gene trimming of TCR beta chains was found in a later genetic analysis and replicated in an independent cohort. An earlier analysis of 587 of the donors showed that most TCR beta V segments appeared in productive rearrangements either about 87% or about 30% of the time, which broadly matched IMGT annotations. The 87-base-pair reads could not distinguish some IMGT-functional V segments, including TRBV6-2 and TRBV6-3, so those segments were excluded. While some public TCRs were present in many individuals, most TCR sequences turned up only very rarely across donors. A later analysis associated about 16,000 TCR beta sequences with specific HLA alleles at a false discovery rate of 0.05.

Library generation was performed with the immunoSEQ multiplex PCR assay. A mixture of 60 forward primers for TCR Vbeta segments and 13 reverse primers for TCR Jbeta segments was used in the multiplex PCR. The CDR3 region of rearranged TCR beta genes was amplified from genomic DNA by a multiplex PCR assay. The Illumina HiSeq System was used to sequence the amplified TCR beta libraries as 87-base-pair reads. As for the original processing: In a later analysis, tens of millions of unique TCR beta chains were counted across the approximately 670 repertoires, and roughly 11 million of these chains were shared by at least two donors. Raw reads were error-corrected and collapsed into unique sequences with a nearest-neighbor algorithm that merged closely related sequences to remove PCR and sequencing errors. CDR3 sequences were aligned to IMGT reference sequences to assign V, D and J gene segments. For a sequence to be retained, a match of at least six nucleotides to both a V gene segment and a J gene segment was required. Rearrangements were classified as productive when the CDR3 lacked stop codons and remained in frame with V and J, and all other rearrangements were classified as non-productive. CDR3 was defined by IMGT convention, running from the second conserved V-encoded cysteine to the conserved J-encoded phenylalanine. In an earlier analysis of around 640 of the donors, sequences lacking an unambiguous match to a single V gene segment were excluded. An earlier analysis of 587 of the donors called V segments functional above 56.7% productive rearrangements and segregating when the between-donor standard deviation exceeded 5%. A statistical classification framework was built for diagnosing cytomegalovirus status from the catalog of TCR beta chain sequences. V and J gene assignment, in a later analysis, came from comparing TCR nucleotide sequences with IMGT/GENE-DB human TR gene sequences. A later analysis assigned CDR3 sequences and most-parsimonious VDJ recombination scenarios with the TCRdist pipeline. In a later analysis, every TCR beta chain was defined by the combination of its CDR3 amino acid sequence and its V-gene family, and reads without a unique V-gene family were dropped. In a later analysis, 550 to 650 highly shared, low-generation-probability nucleotide sequences were removed to address suspected cross-contamination and a sequencing artifact. For each public chain, a later analysis derived a clonal expansion index from normalized ranks of inferred template counts within each repertoire. Generation probabilities in a later analysis came from a VDJ recombination model fitted to out-of-frame rearrangements, and those results were checked against IGoR. In a later analysis, hypergeometric tests were used to score TCR-TCR, TCR-HLA and TCR-CMV co-occurrence, with a repertoire-size bias correction applied to TCR pairs. A later analysis estimated false discovery rates by permuting HLA or CMV assignments 20 times. A later analysis grouped co-occurring TCRs with DBSCAN, adding TCRdist sequence similarity when clustering within HLA-allele-positive subsets. Repertoires with fewer than 30,000 or more than 120,000 public chains, plus five repertoires with anomalous nucleotide sharing, were excluded from co-occurrence clustering. TCRdb took over this immuneACCESS table, retaining in-frame rearrangements with V and J assigned. Such tables are incomplete; in checked studies, under half of the missing clones stem from an unresolved V gene, and the remainder is unexplained. From that table come the V and J calls and clone size; the DNA was used to work out D and trimming. Here the sample has approximately 160,000 clones; roughly 76% occur a single time. The top ten clones comprise 1.9% of the sample.

The germline V gene yields SNHLY for CDR1 and FYNNEI for CDR2. The CDR3 covers 15 residues, taking in both the cysteine and the phenylalanine. Just CDR3 DNA is preserved here, 45 bases in frame from base 1. Cut back by 1 base and 7 bases, the V and J ends lie 16 bases apart. The cohort was made up of 666 healthy bone marrow donors. Cohort members were all nominally healthy when sampled, although unrecorded immune exposures were likely present. CMV serostatus was recorded as positive for about 300 and negative for about half of the 666 cohort members, whereas no CMV serostatus was recorded for the donor in question. Every donor gave a peripheral blood sample, and the peripheral blood mononuclear cells from that sample were used for TCR beta sequencing. The Qiagen DNeasy Blood Extraction Kit was used to extract genomic DNA from the blood cell samples.

The receptor's source is a human donor in good health. The sequence is built from TRBV2 and TRBJ1-1; the best D guess is TRBD1, with 6 bases matching. The sequenced sample consisted of PBMCs. This receptor has the CDR3 CASSEEGVFGGEAFF. The DNA sequence reads TGTGCCAGCAGTGAAGAGGGGGTATTCGGTGGTGAAGCTTTCTTT.